What follows are 25 T cell receptor beta chains derived from one specimen sequenced in a study of shared clonotypes between healthy human individuals. TCRdb keeps only in-frame clones here, not all; method: immunoSEQ multiplex PCR. The table lists about 1.5 million clones, about 96% of them singletons. Material for sequencing was naive CD4+ T cells sorted from blood. Indicated subset: CD45RA+ positively selected. The receptors here all came from a man in his thirties or forties in good health.

The chain is built from TRBV7-9 and TRBJ2-2; TRBD1 aligns across 11 bases. Germline values: CDR1 SEHNR, CDR2 FQNEAQ (reference sequence). The V gene end was trimmed by 4 bases and the J gene end by 5 bases; junction bases not matched to a gene: 3. The CDR3 is made up of 15 amino acids. This CDR3 is CASSSGTGGTGELFF. DNA for the CDR3: TGTGCCAGCAGCTCCGGGACAGGGGGGACCGGGGAGCTGTTTTTT.

The genes are TRBV7-9 and TRBJ2-7; 9 positions agree with TRBD2. There are 15 residues in the CDR3. CDR1 is SEHNR, CDR2 FQNEAQ, per germline (reference sequence). Germline trimming cut 6 bases from V and 6 bases from J; bases unmatched to any gene: 12. The CDR3 spells CASSSGRIGPREQYF. CDR3 in DNA: TGTGCCAGCAGTAGCGGGAGAATAGGTCCACGCGAGCAGTACTTC. Supplemented by reference TRBV7-9 and TRBJ2-7, the full variable domain reads DTGVSQNPRHKITKRGQNVTFRCDPISEHNRLYWYRQTLGQGPEFLTYFQNEAQLEKSRLLSDRFSAERPKGSFSTLEIQRTEQGDSAMYLCASSSGRIGPREQYFGPGTRLTVT.

Here the CDR3 DNA reads TGTGCCAGCAGCTTCCCGAATACAGGGAAAGGGACAGATACGCAGTATTTT. It is translated as CASSFPNTGKGTDTQYF. The J gene is TRBJ2-3, the V gene TRBV7-9; possibly TRBD1 for D (6 bases). Trimming shortened V by 3 bases and J by 3 bases, and 19 bases separated the two germline ends. Germline V gene sequence: CDR1 SEHNR, CDR2 FQNEAQ (reference sequence). The CDR3 extends over 17 amino acids.

This chain joins TRBV5-6 and TRBJ2-5, with 8 bases identical to TRBD2. CDR3 length equals 14 residues. V trimming: 1 base; J trimming: 2 bases; junction bases outside the gene matches: 1. Germline loops: CDR1 SGHDT, CDR2 YYEEEE. The CDR3: CASSLIAGQETQYF. CDR3 sequence (DNA): TGTGCCAGCAGCTTGATAGCGGGGCAAGAGACCCAGTACTTC.

This chain connects TRBV5-4 to TRBJ2-7; D unresolved. Trimming took off 0 bases at V and 3 bases at J, with 13 bases between the two ends. This CDR3 region has 15 residues. Per germline, CDR1 SGHNT and CDR2 YYREEE (reference sequence). The CDR3 coding sequence is TGTGCCAGCAGCTTGGATCCGCAGGAGAGCTACGAGCAGTACTTC. It is translated as CASSLDPQESYEQYF.

V usage is TRBV5-6 and J usage is TRBJ2-7, with D uncertain. The CDR3 has 15 residues. Trimming took off 2 bases at V and 3 bases at J, with 15 bases between the two ends. Looked up from germline, CDR1 is SGHDT and CDR2 is YYEEEE. The CDR3 reads CASSFSSLLYYEQYF. For the CDR3, the DNA is TGTGCCAGCAGCTTTAGTTCCCTATTATACTACGAGCAGTACTTC.

This chain connects TRBV7-2 to TRBJ2-7, with 15 bases aligning to TRBD2. The length of the CDR3 is 15 residues. CDR1 is SGHTA, CDR2 FQGNSA, per germline. V lost 3 bases, J lost 7 bases, and 4 bases stayed unmatched. CDR3 DNA sequence: TGTGCCAGCAGCTTTGGGACTAGCGGGAGGAGTGAGCAGTACTTC. Amino acid sequence: CASSFGTSGRSEQYF.

The V gene is TRBV28, the J gene TRBJ1-2; 9 nucleotides match TRBD1. The CDR3 is 14 residues long. The V and J ends lost 6 bases and 8 bases, in that order; junction bases with no gene match: 10. Germline-derived CDR1 and CDR2 are MDHEN and SYDVKM. CDR3 DNA sequence: TGTGCCAGCAGCACGGGACAGGGAAGCGGCGGCTACACCTTC. Protein product: CASSTGQGSGGYTF.

The rearrangement uses TRBV9 and TRBJ2-7; D ambiguous. V was clipped by 4 bases and J by 3 bases, with 14 bases between them. This CDR3 spans 14 amino acids. Germline assignment: CDR1 SGDLS and CDR2 YYNGEE. The CDR3 nucleotides are TGTGCCAGCAGCCCCCGGCCCAAAAACTACGAGCAGTACTTC. It translates to CASSPRPKNYEQYF.

The gene calls are TRBV18 and TRBJ1-2; D gene unclear. The CDR3 runs 14 residues. Trimming removed 0 bases at V and 4 bases at J, with 9 bases between. Germline assignment: CDR1 KGHSH and CDR2 LQKENI. Here the CDR3 reads CASSPPQLTYGYTF. The CDR3 bases are TGTGCCAGCTCACCACCACAGCTGACCTATGGCTACACCTTC.

The rearrangement uses TRBV10-1 and TRBJ2-1; 10 bases map to TRBD2. The CDR3 runs to 15 residues. J gave up 2 bases and V 4 bases, and 2 bases lay outside the gene matches. The germline V gene has CDR1 WNHNN and CDR2 SYGVQD (reference sequence). The CDR3 here is CASSGGLAPYNEQFF. CDR3 DNA: TGCGCCAGCAGTGGGGGACTAGCGCCCTACAATGAGCAGTTCTTC.

This chain connects TRBV7-9 to TRBJ2-1; TRBD2 aligns across 7 bases. Germline lookup yields CDR1 SEHNR and CDR2 FQNEAQ (reference sequence). The CDR3 totals 14 residues. V lost 4 bases and J lost 3; bases outside the gene matches: 3. As DNA, the CDR3 is TGTGCCAGCAGCTCTCTAGCGGACTACAATGAGCAGTTCTTC. Amino acids: CASSSLADYNEQFF.

J is TRBJ1-1 and V is TRBV18; D not certain. This CDR3 has 13 amino acids. The V gene lost 6 bases and the J gene lost 3 bases, with 11 bases spanning the gap. CDR1 is KGHSH, CDR2 LQKENI, per germline. The CDR3 region has the DNA TGTGCCAGCTCGTCGGGATATTACACTGAAGCTTTCTTT. Translation gives CASSSGYYTEAFF.

The rearrangement uses TRBV5-1 and TRBJ1-1; maybe TRBD1 (6 bases). Germline values: CDR1 SGHRS, CDR2 YFSETQ. The CDR3 contains 15 residues. V shed 3 bases and J shed 2 bases, with 14 bases lying between them. Here the CDR3 DNA reads TGCGCCAGCAGCTCTACCCAGGGGCAAAACACTGAAGCTTTCTTT. This codes for CASSSTQGQNTEAFF.

The rearrangement uses TRBV28 and TRBJ1-5; D is uncertain. The CDR3 extends over 14 amino acids. With 6 bases removed from V and 0 bases from J, the gap between germline ends came to 9 bases. Germline values: CDR1 MDHEN, CDR2 SYDVKM. This CDR3 is CASSHGVSNQPQHF. Here the CDR3 DNA reads TGTGCCAGCAGCCACGGGGTTAGCAATCAGCCCCAGCATTTT.

The chain recombines TRBV28 with TRBJ2-7; D ambiguous. Germline CDR1 MDHEN, CDR2 SYDVKM. The CDR3 contains 15 residues. The ends were cut back, 6 bases at V and 1 base at J, with 16 bases in the middle. This CDR3 reads CASRSDPTASYEQYF. In nucleotides, the CDR3 is TGTGCCAGCAGATCTGACCCTACAGCATCCTACGAGCAGTACTTC.

The gene calls are TRBV9 and TRBJ2-1; D is ambiguous. Between the trimmed V and J ends, which lost 2 bases and 7 bases, there was a span of 16 bases. The germline CDR1 and CDR2 sequences are SGDLS and YYNGEE. The CDR3 extends over 15 amino acids. This CDR3 is CASSVTLLAQNEQFF. The CDR3 DNA is TGTGCCAGCAGCGTGACTTTACTGGCCCAGAATGAGCAGTTCTTC.

The chain joins TRBV28 to TRBJ2-1; D not resolved. The germline V gene encodes CDR1 MDHEN and CDR2 SYDVKM. This CDR3 is built from 12 residues. V lost 8 bases, J lost 6 bases, and 11 bases lay in between. The CDR3 is CASAQPPNEQFF. CDR3 DNA: TGTGCCAGCGCCCAGCCCCCCAATGAGCAGTTCTTC.

The J gene is TRBJ2-7, the V gene TRBV27; D is uncertain. V lost 0 bases and J 0 bases, leaving 12 bases between the germline ends. CDR3 length: 16 amino acids. Germline V CDR1 and CDR2: MNHEY, SMNVEV (reference sequence). Here the CDR3 reads CASSLSPWAASYEQYF. The CDR3 DNA follows: TGTGCCAGCAGTTTATCGCCCTGGGCTGCCTCCTACGAGCAGTACTTC.

V and J are TRBV5-5 and TRBJ1-2, with D maybe TRBD1 (5 bases). Trimming removed 0 bases at V and 4 bases at J, with 10 bases between. The CDR3 runs 14 residues. Germline CDR1 is SGHKS and CDR2 is YYEKEE (reference sequence). CDR3 in DNA: TGTGCCAGCAGCTTGGGCAGGGACCTCTATGGCTACACCTTC. Its protein product is CASSLGRDLYGYTF.

The gene calls are TRBV20-1 and TRBJ2-5; D is unclear. This CDR3 is 10 amino acids long. Germline CDR1 reads DFQATT; CDR2 reads SNEGSKA (reference sequence). V was pared by 5 bases and J by 6 bases, with 7 bases between. The CDR3 DNA reads TGCAGTGCTCAGAGCCAGACCCAGTACTTC. Its protein is CSAQSQTQYF.

The chain combines TRBV28 with TRBJ1-1; TRBD1 matches 9 bases. V shed 6 bases and J 5 bases; nucleotides not matched to a gene: 10. Germline-derived CDR1 and CDR2 are MDHEN and SYDVKM. This CDR3 is built from 15 residues. Here the CDR3 DNA reads TGTGCCAGCAGCTTAAGACAGGGGGAAGGGACTGAAGCTTTCTTT. This gives the protein CASSLRQGEGTEAFF.

The chain combines TRBV5-4 with TRBJ1-2, with 7 bases aligning to TRBD1. CDR1 is SGHNT, CDR2 YYREEE, per germline (reference sequence). The CDR3 consists of 14 residues. Trimming cost V 4 bases and J 2 bases; bases outside gene matches: 5. CDR3 amino acids: CASSARQGNYGYTF. CDR3 in DNA: TGTGCCAGCAGCGCGAGACAGGGAAACTATGGCTACACCTTC.

The rearrangement uses TRBV4-1 and TRBJ1-2, with a tentative D call TRBD1 (5 bases). Germline V gene data show CDR1 as MGHRA and CDR2 as YSYEKL. V was shortened by 5 bases and J by 4 bases, with 11 bases between the two germline ends. CDR3 length: 13 amino acids. DNA of the CDR3: TGCGCCAGCAGCATCCCCGGGGCCTATGGCTACACCTTC. Translated: CASSIPGAYGYTF.

The chain uses TRBV5-1 and TRBJ2-7; 10 bases are a match to TRBD1. Germline loops: CDR1 SGHRS, CDR2 YFSETQ. The trim removed 5 bases at V and 2 bases at J, leaving 4 bases unmatched. This CDR3 is built from 14 residues. CDR3 residues: CASRPGQGAYEQYF. The CDR3 DNA sequence: TGCGCCAGCAGACCCGGACAGGGGGCCTACGAGCAGTACTTC.